This record covers a single T cell receptor (beta chain). These data originate in a study of blood T cell repertoires in COVID-19. Germline V CDR1 and CDR2: SGDLS, YYNGEE. V lost 4 bases and J lost 6, with 15 bases in between. CDR3 length: 14 residues. TCRdb's table, derived via immunoSEQ multiplex PCR, lists solely in-frame clones and lacks some. The sample holds about 170,000 clones, approximately 84% seen once. The TCR was taken from a man in his 70s with active or convalescent COVID-19. Sequenced sample: peripheral blood. The rearrangement joins TRBV9 to TRBJ2-3; unclear D gene. The DNA for the CDR3 is TGTGCCAGCAGCCCGGTTGTGGGCGTGGATACGCAGTATTTT. Translation: CASSPVVGVDTQYF.